This passage covers 15 T cell receptor beta chains from one sample sequenced in a study of blood T cell repertoires in COVID-19. Clones were read by immunoSEQ multiplex PCR, and TCRdb kept only the in-frame ones, dropping some. The profile covers about 40,000 clones, with roughly 90% appearing a single time and 20% to 25% taken by the ten largest. Sequenced sample: peripheral blood. The receptors were gathered from a man between 60 and 75 years old with acute or convalescent COVID-19.

The V and J genes are TRBV5-1 and TRBJ2-1; D unresolved. This CDR3 is built from 16 residues. Germline V gene data show CDR1 as SGHRS and CDR2 as YFSETQ. The ends were cut back, 0 bases at V and 6 bases at J, with 16 bases in the middle. The CDR3 protein is CASSLATAPTGNEQFF. The CDR3, as DNA: TGCGCCAGCAGCTTGGCCACGGCTCCCACGGGCAATGAGCAGTTCTTC.

The rearrangement uses TRBV24-1 and TRBJ2-3; 8 bases match TRBD2. The V segment lost 9 bases and the J segment 9 bases; nucleotides outside the gene matches: 4. Germline V gene data show CDR1 as KGHDR and CDR2 as SFDVKD. The length of the CDR3 is 11 residues. The CDR3 loop is CATGRGETQYF. Here the CDR3 DNA reads TGTGCCACCGGGCGGGGGGAGACGCAGTATTTT.

The chain has TRBV24-1 and TRBJ2-1, with TRBD1 identical over 10 bases. The CDR3 runs to 15 residues. Germline CDR1 KGHDR, CDR2 SFDVKD. V shed 4 bases, J shed 6 bases, and the junction held 5 bases outside the gene matches. In DNA, the CDR3 is TGTGCCACCAGTGACCCGGGACAGGGGCTCAATGAGCAGTTCTTC. It specifies CATSDPGQGLNEQFF.

This rearrangement joins TRBV6-5 to TRBJ1-1; 10 nucleotides match TRBD1. The CDR3 is 14 amino acids. The trim removed 2 bases at V and 12 bases at J, leaving 9 bases unmatched. From germline, CDR1 is MNHEY and CDR2 SVGAGI. The DNA of the CDR3 is TGTGCCAGCAGTTACCTGGTGGGGACAGGGGTTCCTTTCTTT. It translates to CASSYLVGTGVPFF.

The V gene is TRBV29-1, the J gene TRBJ2-3; TRBD1 matches 9 bases. Germline lookup yields CDR1 SQVTM and CDR2 ANQGSEA. V was pared by 6 bases and J by 2 bases, with 9 bases of the junction left unmatched. This CDR3 comprises 15 residues. The CDR3 coding sequence is TGCAGCGTCCTTAGAACAGGGGGCCACACAGATACGCAGTATTTT. Residues: CSVLRTGGHTDTQYF.

The CDR3 loop is CASSPPGLNTGELFF. CDR3 nucleotides: TGTGCCAGCTCCCCTCCGGGACTTAACACCGGGGAGCTGTTTTTT. The rearrangement uses TRBV18 and TRBJ2-2, with TRBD2 as a possible D gene (6 bases). Germline CDR1 is KGHSH and CDR2 is LQKENI. The germline V and J ends were trimmed by 6 bases and 2 bases, with 13 bases remaining between them. The CDR3 is 15 residues long. The full variable domain, its missing parts supplied by reference TRBV18 and TRBJ2-2, is NAGVMQNPRHLVRRRGQEARLRCSPMKGHSHVYWYRQLPEEGLKFMVYLQKENIIDESGMPKERFSAEFPKEGPSILRIQQVVRGDSAAYFCASSPPGLNTGELFFGEGSRLTVL.

This clone has only a few counts. The V and J genes are TRBV7-8 and TRBJ2-1; D is uncertain. The V gene lost 3 bases and the J gene lost 0 bases, with 12 bases spanning the gap. The CDR3 consists of 16 residues. Germline CDR1 and CDR2: SGHVS and FQNEAQ. The CDR3 here is CASSFVRVSSYNEQFF. Here the CDR3 DNA reads TGTGCCAGCAGCTTTGTACGGGTCAGCTCCTACAATGAGCAGTTCTTC.

J is TRBJ1-3 and V is TRBV29-1; maybe TRBD1 (6 bases). The V gene lost 8 bases and the J gene lost 3 bases, with 11 bases spanning the gap. Germline V gives CDR1 SQVTM, CDR2 ANQGSEA. The CDR3 covers 12 residues. The CDR3 is CSSQGSGNTIYF. The CDR3, as DNA: TGCAGCAGCCAGGGGAGTGGAAACACCATATATTTT.

V usage is TRBV5-1 and J usage is TRBJ2-3; perhaps TRBD1 as D (5 bases). Germline values: CDR1 SGHRS, CDR2 YFSETQ. This CDR3 has 17 amino acids. Trimming pared 0 bases from V and 0 bases from J, leaving 14 bases between. The CDR3 DNA reads as TGCGCCAGCAGCTTGGCCTTAAGGGGTTCTAGCACAGATACGCAGTATTTT. It yields the protein CASSLALRGSSTDTQYF.

The chain employs TRBV11-1 and TRBJ1-3; no definite D call. V lost 6 bases, J lost 0 bases, and 9 bases lay in between. This CDR3 spans 14 amino acids. Germline V lookup: CDR1 SGHAT, CDR2 FQDESV (reference sequence). CDR3 region: CASSQEASGNTIYF. The CDR3 nucleotides read TGTGCCAGCAGTCAGGAGGCCTCTGGAAACACCATATATTTT.

The chain carries TRBV28 and TRBJ1-5, with D possibly TRBD1 on 6 matching bases. Trimming shortened V by 4 bases and J by 3 bases, and 13 bases separated the two germline ends. The CDR3 covers 15 residues. Germline loops: CDR1 MDHEN, CDR2 SYDVKM. The CDR3 coding sequence is TGTGCCAGCAGTTCAGGGGCTAGTTACAATCAGCCCCAGCATTTT. This codes for CASSSGASYNQPQHF.

The chain joins TRBV14 to TRBJ2-3, with a tentative D call TRBD1 (5 bases). Between the trimmed V and J ends, which lost 4 bases and 2 bases, there was a span of 13 bases. Germline values: CDR1 SGHDN, CDR2 FVKESK. The CDR3 consists of 15 residues. In DNA, the CDR3 is TGTGCCAGCAGCCCGCTCGTGGGGCCCACAGATACGCAGTATTTT. It is translated as CASSPLVGPTDTQYF.

This clone was recorded once. The genes are TRBV11-2 and TRBJ2-1, with TRBD2 as a possible D gene (6 bases). V dropped 5 bases and J dropped 0 bases, with 20 bases sitting between them. Germline V gene sequence: CDR1 SGHAT, CDR2 FQNNGV. The CDR3 covers 18 residues. The DNA of the CDR3 is TGTGCCAGCAGCCGGTCTCAGGGTTTGGGAGGCTCCTACAATGAGCAGTTCTTC. Encoded protein: CASSRSQGLGGSYNEQFF.

The chain has TRBV18 and TRBJ2-2, with TRBD1 matching over 8 bases. The germline gives CDR1 KGHSH, CDR2 LQKENI. The CDR3 totals 16 residues. Trimming removed 5 bases from V and 0 bases from J; junction bases left unmatched: 5. CDR3 residues: CASSTQGVTNTGELFF. Here the CDR3 DNA reads TGTGCCAGCTCAACACAGGGGGTAACGAACACCGGGGAGCTGTTTTTT.

The gene calls are TRBV12-5 and TRBJ2-5, with D possibly TRBD1 on 6 matching bases. The CDR3 has 17 amino acids. Trimming left V 2 bases short and J 5 bases short, with 21 bases between. Germline lookup yields CDR1 LGHNT and CDR2 FRNRAP. The CDR3 sequence: CASGLTRLRQDWETQYF. CDR3 sequence (DNA): TGTGCTAGTGGTTTGACTCGTTTGAGACAGGACTGGGAGACCCAGTACTTC.